Listed below are T cell receptor beta chains from one sample, sequenced in a study of T cells in Graves' hyperthyroidism and ophthalmopathy. Each CDR3 protein is one row after TCRdb ran MiXCR on the multiplex PCR reads. Here the sample spans approximately 700,000 distinct CDR3 sequences, roughly 45% being singletons. The source material was peripheral blood or thyroid tissue (not recorded which). The source of these receptors is an adult man with Graves' disease, either hyperthyroidism or ophthalmopathy (not recorded which). Both conserved end residues are part of each CDR3. D genes are given only for firm matches. Size is stated for part of the rows, as once, few or many counts, or as a class when the clone is expanded.

V gene	D gene	J gene	clone size	CDR3 DNA	CDR3 protein
TRBV15	NA	TRBJ2-7	many	TGTGCCACCAGCAGAGATTTTGCCGCCGGGACCTACGAGCAGTACTTC	CATSRDFAAGTYEQYF
TRBV12-3/TRBV12-4	NA	TRBJ1-2	many	TGTGCCAGCAGCCCGTCTAACTATGGCTACACCTTC	CASSPSNYGYTF
TRBV15	TRBD1	TRBJ1-3	NA	TGTGCCACCAGCAGAGATAGGGACAGGGTGGACACCATATATTTT	CATSRDRDRVDTIYF
TRBV19	NA	TRBJ1-3	NA	TGTGCCAGTACCGTGGGGACGGCTGGAAACACCATATATTTT	CASTVGTAGNTIYF
TRBV24-1	TRBD1	TRBJ1-2	NA	TGTGCCACCGGCGCGGGACAGGACTATGGCTACACCTTC	CATGAGQDYGYTF
TRBV20-1	NA	TRBJ1-1	few	TGCAGTGCTGACCAGGGGCCCCAGGGGAACACTGAAGCTTTCTTT	CSADQGPQGNTEAFF
TRBV7-9	NA	TRBJ1-1	NA	TGTGCCAGCAGCCAAGTCGGGGCAGCCCGTACGGACACTGAAGCTTTCTTT	CASSQVGAARTDTEAFF
TRBV12-3/TRBV12-4	TRBD1	TRBJ1-2	NA	TGTGCCAGCAGACCCGGGACAGGGAATGGCTACACCTTC	CASRPGTGNGYTF
TRBV5-1	NA	TRBJ2-2	NA	TGCGCCAGCAGCTGGACAGCGTCCAACACCGGGGAGCTGTTTTTT	CASSWTASNTGELFF
TRBV29-1	NA	TRBJ1-1	many	TGCAGCGTCCTCAACACTGAAGCTTTCTTT	CSVLNTEAFF
TRBV7-3	NA	TRBJ2-7	many	TGTGCCAGCAGCTTAGCCGCAGGGCCCTCCTACGAGCAGTACTTC	CASSLAAGPSYEQYF
TRBV12-3/TRBV12-4	TRBD2	TRBJ2-5	few	TGTGCCAGCAGCCCCCGGGCGGGAGAGTGGGCGACCCAGTACTTC	CASSPRAGEWATQYF
TRBV2	TRBD1	TRBJ1-2	many	TGTGCCAGCAAGATGGACAGGGACTATGGCTACACCTTC	CASKMDRDYGYTF
TRBV6-1	NA	TRBJ1-2	NA	TGTGCCAGCAGTGAAGGGCCAGACAGCTATGGCTACACCTTC	CASSEGPDSYGYTF
TRBV6-1	TRBD1	TRBJ1-4	NA	TGTGCCAGCAGGAACAGGGGTGAAAAACTGTTTTTT	CASRNRGEKLFF
TRBV2	NA	TRBJ2-5	few	TGTGCCAGCAGTGAAAGGGGCGGGCGTTGGCAAGAGACCCAGTACTTC	CASSERGGRWQETQYF
TRBV9	TRBD1	TRBJ2-7	NA	TGTGCCAGCAGCTTCCGGGACAGGGGGTCGGCCTACGAGCAGTACTTC	CASSFRDRGSAYEQYF
TRBV7-9	TRBD1	TRBJ1-6	NA	TGTGCCAGCGGTTACAGGGGAGGCAATTCACCCCTCCACTTT	CASGYRGGNSPLHF
TRBV5-1	NA	TRBJ1-1	NA	TGCGCCAGCAGCTTGGTAGGCAGAGCCGTGGGCATGAACACTGAAGCTTTCTTT	CASSLVGRAVGMNTEAFF
TRBV7-8	TRBD1	TRBJ1-4	many	TGTGCCAGCAGCTTTGGGACAGGGCGGAACGAAAAACTGTTTTTT	CASSFGTGRNEKLFF
TRBV7-9	NA	TRBJ2-7	many	TGTGCCAGCAGCTTAGCAGGGGCCTACGAGCAGTACTTC	CASSLAGAYEQYF
TRBV29-1	NA	TRBJ1-1	once	TGCAGCGTTACGCTGGGGGTCACTGAAGCTTTCTTT	CSVTLGVTEAFF
TRBV2	TRBD1	TRBJ1-3	once	TGTGCCAGCAACGGCTTAACAGGGGCCTCTGGAAACACCATATATTTT	CASNGLTGASGNTIYF
TRBV7-2	NA	TRBJ2-2	many	TGTGCCAGCAGCTTAGCCCACACCGGGGAGCTGTTTTTT	CASSLAHTGELFF
TRBV7-2	TRBD1	TRBJ1-2	once	TGTGCCAGCAGCTTAGGTCCAAGAGGGGGCCGGAATTACTATGGCTACACCTTC	CASSLGPRGGRNYYGYTF
TRBV20-1	NA	TRBJ1-1	NA	TGCAGTGCTAGAGATGGTTCCCTGGGGGCTTTCTTT	CSARDGSLGAFF
TRBV6-5	NA	TRBJ2-7	few	TGTGCCAGCAGTTATCGCCGACAGCGTCTAACCTACGAGCAGTACTTC	CASSYRRQRLTYEQYF
TRBV19	TRBD1	TRBJ1-5	many	TGTGCCAGTAGTCCACAGGGGGCGGGCAATCAGCCCCAGCATTTT	CASSPQGAGNQPQHF
TRBV10-3	TRBD1	TRBJ1-5	many	TGTGCCATCACCGGGGACAGGGCCCAGCCCCAGCATTTT	CAITGDRAQPQHF
TRBV29-1	NA	TRBJ1-2	NA	TGCAGCGTTGACGGATTGGGGCAGGCCTATGGCTACACCTTC	CSVDGLGQAYGYTF
TRBV7-2	NA	TRBJ2-5	NA	TGTGCCAGCAGCTTAGCTCCCCAGGTGCTCCAAGAGACCCAGTACTTC	CASSLAPQVLQETQYF
TRBV25-1	TRBD1	TRBJ1-2	NA	TGTGCCAGCAGTGTCAACAGGGGCGTTGGCTACACCTTC	CASSVNRGVGYTF
TRBV7-9	NA	TRBJ1-1	many	TGTGCCAGCAGCTTAGGGGCAGGGTCCACTGAAGCTTTCTTT	CASSLGAGSTEAFF
TRBV7-2	NA	TRBJ1-1	many	TGTGCCAGCAGCTTAGGGACAGTTGACACTGAAGCTTTCTTT	CASSLGTVDTEAFF
TRBV29-1	NA	TRBJ1-4	NA	TGCAGCGTTGATGGGGGGGCGCCTGAAAAACTGTTTTTT	CSVDGGAPEKLFF
TRBV7-9	TRBD2	TRBJ2-5	NA	TGTGCCAGCAGCTTAATGGGACTAGCGGAACAAGAGACCCAGTACTTC	CASSLMGLAEQETQYF
TRBV2	NA	TRBJ1-3	many	TGTGCCAGCGGGGTGGCAGTACGTGGCGGAAACACCATATATTTT	CASGVAVRGGNTIYF
TRBV25-1	NA	TRBJ2-5	many	TGTGCCAGCAGTGAATTCAGAGAACAAGAGACCCAGTACTTC	CASSEFREQETQYF
TRBV7-2	NA	TRBJ1-1	many	TGTGCCAGCAGCTTAGCGGACCCGTCATTGAACACTGAAGCTTTCTTT	CASSLADPSLNTEAFF
TRBV20-1	NA	TRBJ1-4	NA	TGCAGTGCTAGAGATTTGGACAGTCGGGAAAAACTGTTTTTT	CSARDLDSREKLFF
TRBV7-3	TRBD1	TRBJ1-5	NA	TGTGCCAGCAGTTCCTCCGACGTGACAGGGGGAGGCACCCCAAGCAGGCCCCAGCATTTT	CASSSSDVTGGGTPSRPQHF
TRBV7-9	TRBD1	TRBJ2-3	NA	TGTGCCAGCAGCACGGACAGGAACACAGATACGCAGTATTTT	CASSTDRNTDTQYF
TRBV19	NA	TRBJ1-5	NA	TGTGCCAGTAGTTCACGGGCCGTTGGGTTCGATCAGCCCCAGCATTTT	CASSSRAVGFDQPQHF
TRBV2	NA	TRBJ2-2	few	TGTGCCAGCAGTGCAGAGGGGGCCGGGGAGCTGTTTTTT	CASSAEGAGELFF
TRBV29-1	NA	TRBJ2-3	few	TGCAGCGTTGAAGTGGGGAGCACAGATACGCAGTATTTT	CSVEVGSTDTQYF
TRBV9	TRBD1	TRBJ1-6	NA	TGTGCCAGCAGCGTAGGGCAGGGGGCTGGAACCCTCCACTTT	CASSVGQGAGTLHF
TRBV19	NA	TRBJ1-1	many	TGTGCCAGTAGTATCAGGGATGAAGCTTTCTTT	CASSIRDEAFF
TRBV12-3/TRBV12-4	NA	TRBJ1-1	NA	TGTGCCAGCACGCCGCCCCATGGGTTCGGCACTGAAGCTTTCTTT	CASTPPHGFGTEAFF
TRBV29-1	NA	TRBJ1-4	once	TGCAGCGTTGGGACAGTGAATGAAAAACTGTTTTTT	CSVGTVNEKLFF
TRBV20-1	TRBD2	TRBJ2-5	NA	TGCAGTGCTAGAGAACGAGCGGGGGTTCGGGAGACCCAGTACTTC	CSARERAGVRETQYF
TRBV19	NA	TRBJ1-1	NA	TGTGCCAGTAGTACGGGACGGGGCGACACTGAAGCTTTCTTT	CASSTGRGDTEAFF
TRBV20-1	TRBD1	TRBJ1-2	NA	TGCAGTGCTAAAGAAGGGCCAGGGGGCTATTATGGCTACACCTTC	CSAKEGPGGYYGYTF
TRBV12-3/TRBV12-4	NA	TRBJ2-7	NA	TGTGCCAGCAGTGAGGGCCAGCTCCCCTACGAGCAGTACTTC	CASSEGQLPYEQYF
TRBV7-9	NA	TRBJ1-1	many	TGTGCCGGTAAACAGGGACTGAACACTGAAGCTTTCTTT	CAGKQGLNTEAFF
TRBV5-1	NA	TRBJ2-7	NA	TGCGCCAGCAGGGAACAGGGCTCGCCCTACTACGAGCAGTACTTC	CASREQGSPYYEQYF